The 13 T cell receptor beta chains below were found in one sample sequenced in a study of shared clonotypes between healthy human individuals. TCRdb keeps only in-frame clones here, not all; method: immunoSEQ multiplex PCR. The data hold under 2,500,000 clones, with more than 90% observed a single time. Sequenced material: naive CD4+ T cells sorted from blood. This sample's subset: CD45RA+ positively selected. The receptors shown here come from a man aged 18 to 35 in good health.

In DNA form, the CDR3 reads TGCGCCAGCAGGGCAGGGACTAGCGGAAACAGCGGCACAGATACGCAGTATTTT. Encoded protein: CASRAGTSGNSGTDTQYF. This chain connects TRBV5-1 to TRBJ2-3; TRBD2 matches 11 bases. The CDR3 length is 18 residues. J gave up 1 base and V 5 bases, and 12 bases lay outside the gene matches. CDR1 is SGHRS and CDR2 is YFSETQ in the germline V gene. Based on the CDR3 plus reference TRBV5-1 and TRBJ2-3, the full variable domain is KAGVTQTPRYLIKTRGQQVTLSCSPISGHRSVSWYQQTPGQGLQFLFEYFSETQRNKGNFPGRFSGRQFSNSRSEMNVSTLELGDSALYLCASRAGTSGNSGTDTQYFGPGTRLTVL.

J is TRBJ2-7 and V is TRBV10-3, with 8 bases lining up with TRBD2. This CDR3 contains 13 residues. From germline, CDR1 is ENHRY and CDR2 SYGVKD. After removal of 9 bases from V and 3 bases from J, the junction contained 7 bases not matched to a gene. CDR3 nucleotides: TGTGCCATAGGCTCGGGAGGGGACTACGAGCAGTACTTC. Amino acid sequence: CAIGSGGDYEQYF.

For the CDR3, the DNA is TGCGCCAGCAGCCTAACCTCAACTAGCGCCCTCTACGAGCAGTACTTC. Encoded protein: CASSLTSTSALYEQYF. The V gene is TRBV5-1, the J gene TRBJ2-7; 7 positions agree with TRBD2. This CDR3 region has 16 residues. CDR1 is SGHRS, CDR2 YFSETQ, per germline. The V segment lost 4 bases and the J segment 3 bases; nucleotides outside the gene matches: 13.

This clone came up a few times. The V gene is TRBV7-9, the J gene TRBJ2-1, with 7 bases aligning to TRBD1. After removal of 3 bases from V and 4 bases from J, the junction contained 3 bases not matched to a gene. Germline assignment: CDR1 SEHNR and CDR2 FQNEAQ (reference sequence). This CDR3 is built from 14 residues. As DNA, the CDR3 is TGTGCCAGCAGCTTCAAGACAGGGTACAATGAGCAGTTCTTC. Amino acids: CASSFKTGYNEQFF. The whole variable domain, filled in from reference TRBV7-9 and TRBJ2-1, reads DTGVSQNPRHKITKRGQNVTFRCDPISEHNRLYWYRQTLGQGPEFLTYFQNEAQLEKSRLLSDRFSAERPKGSFSTLEIQRTEQGDSAMYLCASSFKTGYNEQFFGPGTRLTVL.

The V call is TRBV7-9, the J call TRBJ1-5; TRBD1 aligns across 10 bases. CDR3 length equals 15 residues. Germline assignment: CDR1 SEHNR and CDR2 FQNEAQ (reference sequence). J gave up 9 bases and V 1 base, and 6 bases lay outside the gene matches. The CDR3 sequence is CASSLGGQGMGPQHF. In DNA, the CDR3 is TGTGCCAGCAGCTTAGGGGGACAGGGGATGGGGCCCCAGCATTTT.

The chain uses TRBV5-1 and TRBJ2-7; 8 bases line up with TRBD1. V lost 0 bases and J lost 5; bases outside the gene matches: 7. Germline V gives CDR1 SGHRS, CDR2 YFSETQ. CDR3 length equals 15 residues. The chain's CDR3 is CASSLGTGTGDEQYF. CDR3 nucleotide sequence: TGCGCCAGCAGCTTGGGGACAGGGACTGGAGACGAGCAGTACTTC.

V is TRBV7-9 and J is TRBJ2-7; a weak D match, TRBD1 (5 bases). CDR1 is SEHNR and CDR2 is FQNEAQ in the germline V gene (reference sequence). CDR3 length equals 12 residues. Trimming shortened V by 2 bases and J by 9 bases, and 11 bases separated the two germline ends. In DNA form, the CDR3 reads TGTGCCAGCAGCTTACCATTGACAGCGCAGTACTTC. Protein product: CASSLPLTAQYF.

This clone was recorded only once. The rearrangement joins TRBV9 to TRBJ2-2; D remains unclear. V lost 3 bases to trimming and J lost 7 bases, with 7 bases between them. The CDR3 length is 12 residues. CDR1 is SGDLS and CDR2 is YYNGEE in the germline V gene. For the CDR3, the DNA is TGTGCCAGCAGCGGCCCCGTCGGGGAGCTGTTTTTT. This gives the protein CASSGPVGELFF.

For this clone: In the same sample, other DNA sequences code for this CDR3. DNA of the CDR3: TGTGCCAGCAGTTACTCTACAGGGGAAGAGACCCAGTACTTC. Translation gives CASSYSTGEETQYF. The gene calls are TRBV6-5 and TRBJ2-5; the match to TRBD1 covers 7 bases. Trimming cost V 0 bases and J 3 bases; bases outside gene matches: 1. This CDR3 region has 14 residues. Looked up from germline, CDR1 is MNHEY and CDR2 is SVGAGI.

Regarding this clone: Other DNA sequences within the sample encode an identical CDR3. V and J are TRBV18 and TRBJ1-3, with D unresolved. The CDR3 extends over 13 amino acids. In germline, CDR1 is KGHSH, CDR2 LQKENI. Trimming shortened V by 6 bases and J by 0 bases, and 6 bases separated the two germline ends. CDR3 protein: CASSPDSGNTIYF. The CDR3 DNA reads TGTGCCAGCTCCCCCGACTCTGGAAACACCATATATTTT.

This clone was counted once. The chain's CDR3 is CASSQSLSPLHF. The CDR3 DNA reads as TGTGCCAGCAGTCAGAGTCTGTCACCCCTCCACTTT. The V and J genes are TRBV2 and TRBJ1-6; the D is unclear. The CDR3 has 12 amino acids. Looked up from germline, CDR1 is SNHLY and CDR2 is FYNNEI. The V gene lost 5 bases and the J gene lost 10 bases, with 9 bases spanning the gap.

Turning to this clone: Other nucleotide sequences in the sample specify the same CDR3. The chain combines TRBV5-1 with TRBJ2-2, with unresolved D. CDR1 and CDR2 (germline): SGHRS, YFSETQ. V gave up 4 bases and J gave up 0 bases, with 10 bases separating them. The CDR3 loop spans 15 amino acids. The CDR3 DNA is TGCGCCAGCAGCCTTGGTGCCACGAACACCGGGGAGCTGTTTTTT. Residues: CASSLGATNTGELFF.

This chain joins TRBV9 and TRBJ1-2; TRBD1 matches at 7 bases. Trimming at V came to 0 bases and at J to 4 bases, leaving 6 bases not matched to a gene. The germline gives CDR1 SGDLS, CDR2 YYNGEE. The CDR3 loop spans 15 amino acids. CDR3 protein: CASSVAGAGGYGYTF. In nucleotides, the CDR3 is TGTGCCAGCAGCGTAGCTGGCGCAGGGGGCTATGGCTACACCTTC.